The entry that follows covers one T cell receptor (beta chain) sequence. Its cognate antigen is unknown. This record belongs to a study of T cell responses to AZD1222 COVID-19 vaccine. General observations from the study: Clonal diversity was possibly underestimated, and white British individuals and females predominated among donors. Of spike-specific TCRs, nearly half reportedly target regions left unmutated in variants.

Second doses were pooled across both intervals (about 4 or about 12 weeks). J lost 5 bases, V lost 7 bases, and 11 bases had no gene match. The CDR3 covers 15 residues. CDR1 and CDR2 (germline): KGHSY, FQNENV. Assay used: immunoSEQ multiplex PCR; TCRdb lists only in-frame clones, some missing. The sample contains roughly 150,000 clones, 70% to 90% of which appear only once. This specimen consisted of peripheral blood, obtained 28 days after the second AZD1222 dose. V and J are TRBV16 and TRBJ1-1; TRBD1 matches 9 bases. This clonotype was sampled from an adult who received the AZD1222 COVID-19 vaccine. CDR3 region: CASILWDRVGTEAFF. The CDR3 DNA is TGTGCCAGCATCCTCTGGGACAGGGTCGGGACTGAAGCTTTCTTT. The complete variable domain, with remaining parts taken from reference TRBV16 and TRBJ1-1, reads GEEVAQTPKHLVRGEGQKAKLYCAPIKGHSYVFWYQQVLKNEFKFLISFQNENVFDETGMPKERFSAKCLPNSPCSLEIQATKLEDSAVYFCASILWDRVGTEAFFGQGTRLTVV.